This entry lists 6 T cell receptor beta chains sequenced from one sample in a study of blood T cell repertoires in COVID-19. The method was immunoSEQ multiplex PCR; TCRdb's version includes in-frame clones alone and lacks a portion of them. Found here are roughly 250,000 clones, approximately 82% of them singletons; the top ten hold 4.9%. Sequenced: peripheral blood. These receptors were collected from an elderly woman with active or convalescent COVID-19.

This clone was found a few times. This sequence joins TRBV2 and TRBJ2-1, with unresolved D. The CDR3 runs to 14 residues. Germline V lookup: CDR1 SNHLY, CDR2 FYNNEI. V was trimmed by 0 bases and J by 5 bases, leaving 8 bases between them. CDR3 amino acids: CASSEALANNEQFF. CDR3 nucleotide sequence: TGTGCCAGCAGTGAAGCTTTGGCCAACAATGAGCAGTTCTTC.

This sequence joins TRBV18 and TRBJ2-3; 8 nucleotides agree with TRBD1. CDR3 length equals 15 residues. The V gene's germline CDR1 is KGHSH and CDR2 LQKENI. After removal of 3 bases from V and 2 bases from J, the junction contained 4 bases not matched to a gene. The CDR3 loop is CASSPRQGNTDTQYF. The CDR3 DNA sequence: TGTGCCAGCTCACCTCGACAGGGGAACACAGATACGCAGTATTTT.

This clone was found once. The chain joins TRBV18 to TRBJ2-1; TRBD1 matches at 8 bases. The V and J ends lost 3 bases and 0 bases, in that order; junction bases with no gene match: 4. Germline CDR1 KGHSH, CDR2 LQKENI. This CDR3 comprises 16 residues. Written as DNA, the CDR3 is TGTGCCAGCTCACCTTTCGACAGGGGCTCCTACAATGAGCAGTTCTTC. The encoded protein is CASSPFDRGSYNEQFF.

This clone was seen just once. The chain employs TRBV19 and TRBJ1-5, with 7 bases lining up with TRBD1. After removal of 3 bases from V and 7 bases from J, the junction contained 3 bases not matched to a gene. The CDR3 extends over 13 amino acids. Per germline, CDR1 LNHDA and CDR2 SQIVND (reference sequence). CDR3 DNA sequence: TGTGCCAGTAGTATTAGGGGGCCACAGCCCCAGCATTTT. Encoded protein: CASSIRGPQPQHF.

The CDR3 loop reads CASSGGDSLFF. CDR3 DNA: TGTGCCAGCAGTGGGGGGGACAGCCTGTTTTTT. The V call is TRBV2, the J call TRBJ1-4; 7 bases fit TRBD1. This CDR3 comprises 11 residues. After removal of 4 bases from V and 14 bases from J, the junction contained 4 bases not matched to a gene. Germline CDR1 is SNHLY and CDR2 is FYNNEI.

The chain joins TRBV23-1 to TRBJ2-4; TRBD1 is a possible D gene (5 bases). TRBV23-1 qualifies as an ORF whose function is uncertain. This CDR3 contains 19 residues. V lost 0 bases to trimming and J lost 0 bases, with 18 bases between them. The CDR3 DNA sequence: TGCGCCAGCAGTCAATCTACCCAGGGATCCAAACTAGCCAAAAACATTCAGTACTTC. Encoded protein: CASSQSTQGSKLAKNIQYF.